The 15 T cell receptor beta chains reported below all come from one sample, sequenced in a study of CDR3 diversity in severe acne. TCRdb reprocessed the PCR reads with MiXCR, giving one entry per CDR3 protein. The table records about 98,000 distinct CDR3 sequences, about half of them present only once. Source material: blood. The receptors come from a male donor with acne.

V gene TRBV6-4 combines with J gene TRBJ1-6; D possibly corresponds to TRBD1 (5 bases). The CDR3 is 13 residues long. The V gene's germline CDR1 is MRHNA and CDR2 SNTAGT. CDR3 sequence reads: CARGGAANSPLHF. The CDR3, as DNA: TGTGCTAGAGGAGGGGCGGCGAATTCACCCCTCCACTTT.

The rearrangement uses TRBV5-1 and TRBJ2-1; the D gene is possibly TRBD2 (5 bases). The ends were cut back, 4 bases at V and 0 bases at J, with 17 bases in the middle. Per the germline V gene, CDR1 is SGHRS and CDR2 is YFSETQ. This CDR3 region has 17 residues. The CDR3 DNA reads TGCGCCAGCAGCGAAGGCCGGGGTAGCAGCTCCTACAATGAGCAGTTCTTC. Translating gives CASSEGRGSSSYNEQFF.

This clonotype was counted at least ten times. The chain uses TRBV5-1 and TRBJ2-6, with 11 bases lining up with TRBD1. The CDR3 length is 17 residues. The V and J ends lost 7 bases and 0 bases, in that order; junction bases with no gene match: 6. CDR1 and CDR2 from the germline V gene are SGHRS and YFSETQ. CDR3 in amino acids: CASAMGTGGSGANVLTF. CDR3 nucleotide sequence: TGCGCCAGCGCCATGGGGACAGGGGGCTCTGGGGCCAACGTCCTGACTTTC.

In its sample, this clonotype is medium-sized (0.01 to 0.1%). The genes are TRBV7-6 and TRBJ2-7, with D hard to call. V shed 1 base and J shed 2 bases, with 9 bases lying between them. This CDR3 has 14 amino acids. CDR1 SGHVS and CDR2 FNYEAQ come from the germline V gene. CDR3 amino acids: CASSLVQPPYEQYF. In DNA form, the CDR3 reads TGTGCCAGCAGCTTAGTTCAGCCCCCCTACGAGCAGTACTTC.

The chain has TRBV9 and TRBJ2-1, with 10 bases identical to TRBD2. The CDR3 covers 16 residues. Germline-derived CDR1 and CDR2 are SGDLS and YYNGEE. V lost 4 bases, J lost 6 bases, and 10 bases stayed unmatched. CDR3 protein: CASSPPAGGHGNEQFF. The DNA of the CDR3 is TGTGCCAGCAGCCCCCCAGCGGGAGGGCATGGCAATGAGCAGTTCTTC.

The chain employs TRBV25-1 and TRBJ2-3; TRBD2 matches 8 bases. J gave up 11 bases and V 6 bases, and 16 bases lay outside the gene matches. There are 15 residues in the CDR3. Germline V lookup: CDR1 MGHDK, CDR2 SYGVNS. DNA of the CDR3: TGTGCCAGCAGCCAAGGGACTAGTACGTTCGATGAGCAGTATTTT. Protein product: CASSQGTSTFDEQYF.

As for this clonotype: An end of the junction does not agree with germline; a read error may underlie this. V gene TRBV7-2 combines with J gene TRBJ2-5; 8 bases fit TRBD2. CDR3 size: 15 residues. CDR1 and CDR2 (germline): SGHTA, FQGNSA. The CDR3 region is CASSLAAGLAGTQYF. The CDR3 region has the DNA TGTGCCAGCAGCCTAGCGGCTGGACTAGCCGGGACCCAGTACTTC.

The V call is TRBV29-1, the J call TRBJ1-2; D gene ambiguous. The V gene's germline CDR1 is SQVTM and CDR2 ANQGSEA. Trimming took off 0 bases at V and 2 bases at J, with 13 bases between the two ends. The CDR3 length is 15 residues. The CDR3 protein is CSVEDLGPTNYGYTF. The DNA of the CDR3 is TGCAGCGTTGAAGATCTTGGGCCGACAAACTATGGCTACACCTTC.

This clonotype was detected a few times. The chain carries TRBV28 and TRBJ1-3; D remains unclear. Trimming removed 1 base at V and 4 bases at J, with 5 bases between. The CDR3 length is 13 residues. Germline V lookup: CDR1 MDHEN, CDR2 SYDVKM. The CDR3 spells CASSLYTGNTIYF. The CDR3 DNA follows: TGTGCCAGCAGTTTATACACAGGAAACACCATATATTTT.

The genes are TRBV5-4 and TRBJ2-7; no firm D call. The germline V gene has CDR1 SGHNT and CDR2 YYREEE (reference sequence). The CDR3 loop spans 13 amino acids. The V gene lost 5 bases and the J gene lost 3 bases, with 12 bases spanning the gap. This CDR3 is CASRNIVNYEQYF. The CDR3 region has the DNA TGTGCCAGCAGAAACATAGTGAACTACGAGCAGTACTTC.

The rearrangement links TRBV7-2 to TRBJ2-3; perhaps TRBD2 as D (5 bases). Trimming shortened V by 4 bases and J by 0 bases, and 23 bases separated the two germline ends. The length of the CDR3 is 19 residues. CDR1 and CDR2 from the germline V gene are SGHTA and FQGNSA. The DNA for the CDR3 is TGTGCCAGCAGCTCAATGGCGGGCGGATTATTATCTAGCACAGATACGCAGTATTTT. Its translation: CASSSMAGGLLSSTDTQYF.

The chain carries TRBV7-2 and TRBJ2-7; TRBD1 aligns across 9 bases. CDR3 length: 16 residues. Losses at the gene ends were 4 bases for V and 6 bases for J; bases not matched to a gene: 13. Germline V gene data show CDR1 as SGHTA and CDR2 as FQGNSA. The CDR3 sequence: CASSSIGGQGRSEQYF. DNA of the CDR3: TGTGCCAGCAGCTCCATAGGGGGACAGGGCCGGAGCGAGCAGTACTTC.

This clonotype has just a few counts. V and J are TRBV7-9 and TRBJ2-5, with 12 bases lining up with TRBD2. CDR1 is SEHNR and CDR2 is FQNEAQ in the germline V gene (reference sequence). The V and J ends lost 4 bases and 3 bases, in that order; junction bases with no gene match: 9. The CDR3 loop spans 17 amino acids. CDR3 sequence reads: CASSSKSTSGSEETQYF. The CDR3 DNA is TGTGCCAGCAGCTCCAAATCGACTAGCGGGAGTGAAGAGACCCAGTACTTC.

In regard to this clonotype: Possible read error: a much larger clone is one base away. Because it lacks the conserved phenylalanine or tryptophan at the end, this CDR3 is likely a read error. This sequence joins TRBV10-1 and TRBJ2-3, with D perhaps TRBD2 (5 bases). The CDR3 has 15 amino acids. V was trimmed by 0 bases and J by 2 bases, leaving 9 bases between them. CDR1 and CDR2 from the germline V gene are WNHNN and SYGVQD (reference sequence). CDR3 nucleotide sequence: TGCGCCAGCAGTGAGTCGGCGGGCTTCACAGATACGCAGTATCTT. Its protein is CASSESAGFTDTQYL.

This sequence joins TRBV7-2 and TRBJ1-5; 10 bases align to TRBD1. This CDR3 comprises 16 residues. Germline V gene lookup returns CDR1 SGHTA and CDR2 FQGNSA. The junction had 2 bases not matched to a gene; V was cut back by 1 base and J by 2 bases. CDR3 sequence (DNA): TGTGCCAGCAGCTTAGAAGGGACAGGGGGCAATCAGCCCCAGCATTTT. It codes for CASSLEGTGGNQPQHF. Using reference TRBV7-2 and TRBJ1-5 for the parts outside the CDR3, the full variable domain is GAGVSQSPSNKVTEKGKDVELRCDPISGHTALYWYRQSLGQGLEFLIYFQGNSAPDKSGLPSDRFSAERTGGSVSTLTIQRTQQEDSAVYLCASSLEGTGGNQPQHFGDGTRLSIL.